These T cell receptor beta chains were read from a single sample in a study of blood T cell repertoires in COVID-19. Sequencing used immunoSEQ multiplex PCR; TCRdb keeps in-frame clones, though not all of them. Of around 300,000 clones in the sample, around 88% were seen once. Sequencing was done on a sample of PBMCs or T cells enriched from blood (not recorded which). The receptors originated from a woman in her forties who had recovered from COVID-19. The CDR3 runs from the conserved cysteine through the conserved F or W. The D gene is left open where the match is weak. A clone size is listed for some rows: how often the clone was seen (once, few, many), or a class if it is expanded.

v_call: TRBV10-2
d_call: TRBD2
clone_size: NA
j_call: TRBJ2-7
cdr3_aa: CASSVGSGNNEQYF
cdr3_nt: TGCGCCAGCAGTGTAGGTAGCGGGAACAACGAGCAGTACTTC

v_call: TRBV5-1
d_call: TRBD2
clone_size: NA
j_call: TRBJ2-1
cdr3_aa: CASSRALAGGNEQFF
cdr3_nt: TGCGCCAGCAGCCGCGCGCTAGCGGGAGGGAATGAGCAGTTCTTC

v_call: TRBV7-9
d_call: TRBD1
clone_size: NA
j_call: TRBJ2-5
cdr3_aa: CASSKTGGAETQYF
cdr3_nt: TGTGCCAGCAGCAAGACAGGGGGGGCCGAGACCCAGTACTTC

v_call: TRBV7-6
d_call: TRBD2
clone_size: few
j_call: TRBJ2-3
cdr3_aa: CASSSEGLAGGDTQYF
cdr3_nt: TGTGCCAGCAGCTCCGAAGGACTAGCGGGAGGAGATACGCAGTATTTT

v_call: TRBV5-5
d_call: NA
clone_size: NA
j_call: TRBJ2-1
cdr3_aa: CASSLSPVNEQFF
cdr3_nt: TGTGCCAGCAGCTTGTCCCCAGTCAATGAGCAGTTCTTC

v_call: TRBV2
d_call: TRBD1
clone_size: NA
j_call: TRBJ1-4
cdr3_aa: CASSESGGQGGKLFF
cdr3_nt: TGTGCCAGCAGTGAAAGTGGGGGACAGGGAGGGAAACTGTTTTTT

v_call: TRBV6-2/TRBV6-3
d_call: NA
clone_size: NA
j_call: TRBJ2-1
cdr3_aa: CASSYSNVLDRKFF
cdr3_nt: TGTGCCAGCAGTTACTCGAATGTATTAGACAGAAAGTTCTTC

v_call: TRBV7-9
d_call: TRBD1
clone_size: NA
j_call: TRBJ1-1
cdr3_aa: CASSSQQGANTEAFF
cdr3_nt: TGTGCCAGCAGCTCCCAACAGGGGGCGAACACTGAAGCTTTCTTT

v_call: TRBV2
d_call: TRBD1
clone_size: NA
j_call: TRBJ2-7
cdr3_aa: CASSGQVRDRGGYEQYF
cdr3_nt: TGTGCCAGCAGTGGCCAGGTCCGGGACAGGGGAGGCTACGAGCAGTACTTC

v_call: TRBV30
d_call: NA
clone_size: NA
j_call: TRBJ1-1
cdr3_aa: CAVVRGMNTEAFF
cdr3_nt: TGTGCCGTGGTCCGGGGGATGAACACTGAAGCTTTCTTT

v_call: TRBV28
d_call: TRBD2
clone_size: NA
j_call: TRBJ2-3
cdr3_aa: CASSTIAGGPDTQYF
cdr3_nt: TGTGCCAGCAGTACGATAGCGGGAGGGCCAGATACGCAGTATTTT

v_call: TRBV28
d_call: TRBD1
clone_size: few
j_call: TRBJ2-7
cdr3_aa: CASSLGRTGGSEQYF
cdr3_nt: TGTGCCAGCAGTCTAGGCAGGACAGGGGGCAGCGAGCAGTACTTC

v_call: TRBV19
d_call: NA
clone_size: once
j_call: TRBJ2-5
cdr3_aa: CASSEGGGQETQYF
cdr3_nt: TGTGCCAGTTCCGAGGGGGGGGGCCAAGAGACCCAGTACTTC

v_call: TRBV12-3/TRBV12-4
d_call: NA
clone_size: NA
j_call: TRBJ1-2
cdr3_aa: CASSYRSYGYTF
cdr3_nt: TGTGCCAGCAGTTACAGGTCCTATGGCTACACCTTC

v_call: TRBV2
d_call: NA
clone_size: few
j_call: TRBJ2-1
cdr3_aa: CASSSEPGTPSLSYNEQFF
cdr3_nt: TGTGCCAGCAGCTCTGAGCCCGGTACCCCAAGCCTCTCCTACAATGAGCAGTTCTTC

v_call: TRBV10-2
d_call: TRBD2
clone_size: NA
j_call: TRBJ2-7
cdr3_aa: CASGGVDEAYEQYF
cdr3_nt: TGCGCCAGCGGGGGGGTAGACGAAGCCTACGAGCAGTACTTC

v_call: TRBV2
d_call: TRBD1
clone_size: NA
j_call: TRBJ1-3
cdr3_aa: CASSAPTGGNTIYF
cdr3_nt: TGTGCCAGCAGTGCCCCGACAGGGGGAAACACCATATATTTT

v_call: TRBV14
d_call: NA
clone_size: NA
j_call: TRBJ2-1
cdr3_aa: CASQGGGHKFF
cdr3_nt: TGTGCCAGCCAAGGCGGAGGGCATAAGTTCTTC

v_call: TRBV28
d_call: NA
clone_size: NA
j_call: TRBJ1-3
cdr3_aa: CASSFSGKRSIYF
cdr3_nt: TGTGCCAGCAGTTTTTCGGGGAAAAGGTCCATATATTTT

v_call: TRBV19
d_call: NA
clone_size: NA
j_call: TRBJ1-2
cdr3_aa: CASSTLSLSTNYGYTF
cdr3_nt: TGTGCCAGTAGTACTCTAAGCCTCTCAACTAACTATGGCTACACCTTC

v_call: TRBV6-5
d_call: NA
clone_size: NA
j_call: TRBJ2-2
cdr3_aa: CASSRGEGELFF
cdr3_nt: TGTGCCAGCAGCAGGGGGGAGGGGGAGCTGTTTTTT

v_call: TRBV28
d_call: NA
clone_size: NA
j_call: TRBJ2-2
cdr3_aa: CASSLAGANTGELFF
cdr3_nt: TGTGCCAGCAGTTTGGCAGGGGCGAACACCGGGGAGCTGTTTTTT

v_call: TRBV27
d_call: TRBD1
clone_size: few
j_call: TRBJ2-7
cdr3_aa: CASGGTGTYEQYF
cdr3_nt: TGTGCCAGCGGGGGGACAGGGACCTACGAGCAGTACTTC

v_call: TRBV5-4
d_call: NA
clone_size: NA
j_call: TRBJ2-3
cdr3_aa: CASSTRLGGASDTQYF
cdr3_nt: TGTGCCAGCAGCACTAGACTAGGCGGGGCTTCAGATACGCAGTATTTT

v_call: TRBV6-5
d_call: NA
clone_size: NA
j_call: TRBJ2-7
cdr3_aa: CASGRGYDYEQYF
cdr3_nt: TGTGCCAGCGGAAGAGGGTATGACTACGAGCAGTACTTC

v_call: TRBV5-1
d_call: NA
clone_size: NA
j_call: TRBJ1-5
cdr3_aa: CASSLAPGLDQPQHF
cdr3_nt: TGCGCCAGCAGCTTGGCCCCAGGGTTGGATCAGCCCCAGCATTTT

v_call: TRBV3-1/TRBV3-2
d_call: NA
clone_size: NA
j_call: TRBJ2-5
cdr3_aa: CASSQDLGEVRETQYF
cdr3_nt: TGTGCCAGCAGCCAAGATCTGGGGGAGGTAAGAGAGACCCAGTACTTC

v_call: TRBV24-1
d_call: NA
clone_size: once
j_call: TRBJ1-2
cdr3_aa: CATSDTISQHGYTF
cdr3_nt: TGTGCCACCAGTGACACTATAAGTCAACATGGCTACACCTTC

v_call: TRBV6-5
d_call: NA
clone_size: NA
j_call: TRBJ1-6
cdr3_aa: CASRGRMTYNSPLHF
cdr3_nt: TGTGCCAGCAGGGGCAGGATGACCTATAATTCACCCCTCCACTTT

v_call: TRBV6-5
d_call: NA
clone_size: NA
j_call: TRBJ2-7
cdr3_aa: CASSYSRDYEQYF
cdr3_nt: TGTGCCAGCAGTTATTCGCGGGACTACGAGCAGTACTTC

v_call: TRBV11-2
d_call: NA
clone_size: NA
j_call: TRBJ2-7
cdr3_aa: CASSFHGYEQYF
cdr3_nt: TGTGCCAGCAGCTTCCACGGTTACGAGCAGTACTTC

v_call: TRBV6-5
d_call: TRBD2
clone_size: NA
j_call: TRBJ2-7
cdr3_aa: CASSYGTSRDYEQYF
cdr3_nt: TGTGCCAGCAGTTACGGGACTAGCAGAGACTACGAGCAGTACTTC

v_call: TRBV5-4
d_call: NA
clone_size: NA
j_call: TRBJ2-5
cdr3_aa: CASSLGGEETQYF
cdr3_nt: TGTGCCAGCAGCTTGGGGGGGGAGGAGACCCAGTACTTC

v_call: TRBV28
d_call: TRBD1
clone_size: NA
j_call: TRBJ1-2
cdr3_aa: CASRPPGQGAGGYTF
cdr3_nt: TGTGCCAGCAGACCCCCGGGACAGGGGGCAGGTGGCTACACCTTC

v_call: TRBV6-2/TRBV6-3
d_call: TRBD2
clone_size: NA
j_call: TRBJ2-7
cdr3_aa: CASSYSGTSGYEQYF
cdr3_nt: TGTGCCAGCAGTTACTCGGGGACTAGCGGTTACGAGCAGTACTTC

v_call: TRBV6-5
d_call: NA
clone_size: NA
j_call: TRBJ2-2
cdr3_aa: CASSYGAGITGELFF
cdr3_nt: TGTGCCAGCAGTTATGGGGCCGGAATCACCGGGGAGCTGTTTTTT

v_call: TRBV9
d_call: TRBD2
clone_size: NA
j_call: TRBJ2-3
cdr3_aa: CASSADLGGADTQYF
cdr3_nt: TGTGCCAGCAGCGCGGACCTTGGGGGGGCAGATACGCAGTATTTT

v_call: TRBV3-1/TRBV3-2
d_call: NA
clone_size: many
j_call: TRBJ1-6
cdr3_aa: CASSRGGPLHF
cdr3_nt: TGTGCCAGCAGCCGGGGGGGGCCCCTCCACTTT

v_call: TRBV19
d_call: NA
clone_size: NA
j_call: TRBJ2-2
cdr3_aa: CASSTSTGELFF
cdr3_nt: TGTGCCAGTAGTACCTCGACCGGGGAGCTGTTTTTT

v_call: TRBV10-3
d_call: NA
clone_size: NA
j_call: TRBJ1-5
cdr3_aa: CAIKGTSDQPQHF
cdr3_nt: TGTGCCATCAAAGGGACATCCGATCAGCCCCAGCATTTT

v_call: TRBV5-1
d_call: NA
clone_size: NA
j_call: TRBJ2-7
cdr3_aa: CASSSGRTYEQYF
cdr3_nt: TGCGCCAGCAGCTCGGGAAGGACCTACGAGCAGTACTTC

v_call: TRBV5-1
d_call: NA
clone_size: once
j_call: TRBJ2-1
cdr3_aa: CASTRGEVYNEQFF
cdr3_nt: TGCGCCAGCACCAGGGGGGAGGTCTACAATGAGCAGTTCTTC

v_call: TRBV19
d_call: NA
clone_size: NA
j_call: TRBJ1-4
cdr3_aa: CASSLRTATNEKLFF
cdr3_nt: TGTGCCAGTAGCCTGCGGACAGCAACTAATGAAAAACTGTTTTTT

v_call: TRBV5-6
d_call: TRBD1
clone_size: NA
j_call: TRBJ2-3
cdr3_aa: CASSLLRQGGSDTQYF
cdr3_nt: TGTGCCAGCAGCTTGCTCCGACAGGGGGGGTCAGATACGCAGTATTTT

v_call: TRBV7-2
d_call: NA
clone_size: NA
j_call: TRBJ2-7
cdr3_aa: CASSLVGLNLGEQYF
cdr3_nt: TGTGCCAGCAGCTTGGTGGGCTTGAACCTTGGAGAGCAGTACTTC

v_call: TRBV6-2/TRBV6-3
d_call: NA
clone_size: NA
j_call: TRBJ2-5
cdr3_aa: CASSPSFRETQYF
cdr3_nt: TGTGCCAGCAGCCCGAGCTTCAGGGAGACCCAGTACTTC

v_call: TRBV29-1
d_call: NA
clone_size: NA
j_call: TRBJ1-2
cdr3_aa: CSARNREMDGYTF
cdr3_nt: TGCAGCGCCCGAAACAGGGAGATGGATGGCTACACCTTC

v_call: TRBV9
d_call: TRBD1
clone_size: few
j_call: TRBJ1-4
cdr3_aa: CASSATSGGGTNEKLFF
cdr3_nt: TGTGCCAGCAGCGCTACGTCAGGGGGTGGAACTAATGAAAAACTGTTTTTT

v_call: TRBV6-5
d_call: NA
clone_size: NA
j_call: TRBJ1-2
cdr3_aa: CASSSNRVYTF
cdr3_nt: TGTGCCAGCAGTTCCAACAGGGTGTACACCTTC

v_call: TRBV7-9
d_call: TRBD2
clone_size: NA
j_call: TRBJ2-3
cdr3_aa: CAIRRMGTSPPDTQYF
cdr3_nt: TGTGCCATAAGAAGAATGGGGACTAGCCCCCCCGATACGCAGTATTTT

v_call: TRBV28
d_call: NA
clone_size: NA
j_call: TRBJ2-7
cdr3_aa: CASRPRAGTYEQYF
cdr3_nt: TGTGCCAGCAGGCCCCGGGCGGGGACCTACGAGCAGTACTTC

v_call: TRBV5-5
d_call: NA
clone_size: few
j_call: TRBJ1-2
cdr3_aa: CASTLRVSSLGVPTF
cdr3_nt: TGTGCCAGCACCCTCCGAGTGAGTTCCCTAGGGGTCCCCACCTTC

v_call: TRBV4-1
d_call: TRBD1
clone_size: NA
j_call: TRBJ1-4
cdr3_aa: CASSLSGTGNEKLFF
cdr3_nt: TGCGCCAGCAGCTTATCCGGGACAGGGAATGAAAAACTGTTTTTT

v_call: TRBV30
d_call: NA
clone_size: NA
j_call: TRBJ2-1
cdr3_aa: CASPTGLANNEQFF
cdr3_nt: TGTGCCTCCCCGACGGGGCTAGCGAACAATGAGCAGTTCTTC

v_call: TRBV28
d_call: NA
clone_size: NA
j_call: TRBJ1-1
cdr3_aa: CASRYSGSPPPEAFF
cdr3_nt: TGTGCCAGCAGGTACAGCGGGTCCCCCCCACCTGAAGCTTTCTTT

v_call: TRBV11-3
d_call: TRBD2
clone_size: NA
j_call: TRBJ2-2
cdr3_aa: CASSLGTSGNPNTGELFF
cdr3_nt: TGTGCCAGCAGCTTAGGGACTAGCGGGAATCCGAACACCGGGGAGCTGTTTTTT

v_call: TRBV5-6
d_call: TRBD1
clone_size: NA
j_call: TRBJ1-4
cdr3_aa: CASSIGGAYQKLFF
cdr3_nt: TGTGCCAGCAGCATAGGGGGCGCCTATCAAAAACTGTTTTTT

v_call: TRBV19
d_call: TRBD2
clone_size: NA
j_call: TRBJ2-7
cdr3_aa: CASSKQGEGLADYEQYF
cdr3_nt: TGTGCCAGTAGTAAACAGGGAGAAGGACTAGCGGACTACGAGCAGTACTTC

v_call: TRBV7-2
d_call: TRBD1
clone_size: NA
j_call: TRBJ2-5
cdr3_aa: CASSPDRLLETQYF
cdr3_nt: TGTGCCAGCAGCCCGGACAGGCTATTAGAGACCCAGTACTTC